The 8 T cell receptor beta chains below were found in one sample sequenced in a study of early stage breast cancer tumors. Only in-frame clones appear in the TCRdb table, and some are missing; sequencing was by immunoSEQ multiplex PCR. This sample carries tens of thousands of clones, over 80% of them seen once, and the ten largest clones take 4.5% to 5%. The sample taken for sequencing was blood. These receptors came from a person between 65 and 79 years old with breast cancer.

The chain is built from TRBV5-4 and TRBJ2-3, with 9 bases matching TRBD1. The trim removed 4 bases at V and 2 bases at J, leaving 5 bases unmatched. The germline gives CDR1 SGHNT, CDR2 YYREEE (reference sequence). The CDR3 contains 15 residues. CDR3 sequence: CASSAGTGNTDTQYF. CDR3 nucleotide sequence: TGTGCCAGCAGCGCCGGGACAGGGAACACAGATACGCAGTATTTT.

This sequence joins TRBV9 and TRBJ2-5; D possibly corresponds to TRBD2 (6 bases). This CDR3 region has 15 residues. The germline gives CDR1 SGDLS, CDR2 YYNGEE. V lost 2 bases, J lost 4 bases, and 15 bases lay in between. CDR3 loop: CASSVVGGGGETQYF. The CDR3 region has the DNA TGTGCCAGCAGCGTTGTGGGGGGAGGAGGAGAGACCCAGTACTTC.

The gene calls are TRBV6-5 and TRBJ2-7; tentatively, D is TRBD1 (6 bases). Germline V CDR1 and CDR2: MNHEY, SVGAGI. The V end lost 5 bases, the J end lost 0 bases, and 11 bases lay between the germline ends. CDR3 size: 14 residues. CDR3 DNA sequence: TGTGCCAGCAGTAAGTACAGGGACTCCTACGAGCAGTACTTC. It is translated as CASSKYRDSYEQYF.

The V call is TRBV29-1, the J call TRBJ2-1, with 9 bases identical to TRBD2. Germline CDR1 reads SQVTM; CDR2 reads ANQGSEA. This CDR3 is 16 amino acids long. V lost 6 bases, J lost 6 bases, and 15 bases stayed unmatched. Written as DNA, the CDR3 is TGCAGCGTCGACCCTCTGCGGGAGGGCCCGGGCAATGAGCAGTTCTTC. It encodes CSVDPLREGPGNEQFF.

As concerns this clone: One end of the junction fails to match germline, which may point to a read error. The chain uses TRBV5-6 and TRBJ1-6, with D perhaps matching TRBD1 (6 bases). From germline, CDR1 is SGHDT and CDR2 YYEEEE. The CDR3 runs to 12 residues. CDR3 DNA sequence: TGTGCCAGCGACCCAGGGGACGGGCTGGGTTTGTTT. Residues: CASDPGDGLGLF.

CDR3 region: CASSLDPRGYSGANVLTF. In DNA form, the CDR3 reads TGTGCCAGCAGCTTGGATCCCAGAGGGTACTCTGGGGCCAACGTCCTGACTTTC. The chain couples TRBV5-6 to TRBJ2-6, with D maybe TRBD2 (5 bases). Trimming shortened V by 0 bases and J by 0 bases, and 13 bases separated the two germline ends. Germline V gene lookup returns CDR1 SGHDT and CDR2 YYEEEE. The CDR3 length is 18 residues.

The V call is TRBV5-1, the J call TRBJ2-5, with D perhaps matching TRBD2 (6 bases). The CDR3 totals 15 residues. V was shortened by 4 bases and J by 1 base, with 14 bases between the two germline ends. CDR1 is SGHRS and CDR2 is YFSETQ in the germline V gene. CDR3 loop: CASSRSGDFQETQYF. Written as DNA, the CDR3 is TGCGCCAGCAGCCGCTCGGGGGATTTCCAAGAGACCCAGTACTTC.

The chain couples TRBV6-5 to TRBJ1-3; tentatively, D is TRBD1 (5 bases). V was clipped by 2 bases and J by 4 bases, with 15 bases between them. From germline, CDR1 is MNHEY and CDR2 SVGAGI. The CDR3 is made up of 16 amino acids. CDR3 protein: CASSYPDGGEGNTIYF. DNA for the CDR3: TGTGCCAGCAGTTACCCGGACGGGGGAGAAGGAAACACCATATATTTT.